The rows below give T cell receptor beta chains drawn from one sample of a study of response to subunit inactivated influenza vaccine. TCRdb reprocessed the RT-PCR reads via MiXCR and lists one record per CDR3 protein. The repertoire holds more than 450,000 distinct CDR3 sequences, about 11% seen once, with around 10% in the top ten. This same sample was also part of a study on T cells expressing NK-cell markers.

Sequenced material: PBMCs from blood, taken on the day of vaccination. The receptor source for this set is a man aged 50 or older who received an inactivated influenza vaccine. CDR3s leave out the opening cysteine and the closing phenylalanine or tryptophan. Each record gives: clone size, V gene, J gene, D gene, CDR3 protein. D genes are given only for firm matches. Not all rows give a size; the values are once, few, many and, for expanded clones, a class.

few	TRBV5-5	TRBJ2-6	TRBD1	ASSWGAGGLRANVLT
.	TRBV11-3	TRBJ2-3	.	ASSLGGQANTDTQY
.	TRBV29-1	TRBJ2-7	TRBD2	SVVLREIEQY
many	TRBV27	TRBJ1-2	.	ASSISPGANYGYT
few	TRBV28	TRBJ2-5	TRBD2	ATGGLSGGAGETQY
.	TRBV7-9	TRBJ1-1	.	ASSLWEDDTEAF
many	TRBV6-2/TRBV6-3	TRBJ2-7	TRBD2	ASSPIPPVAGAPYEQY
.	TRBV20-1	TRBJ2-1	.	SARGVAEFKTYNEQF
few	TRBV9	TRBJ2-5	.	ASSVAITSRTQY
.	TRBV15	TRBJ2-5	TRBD2	ATSRGRGLAVLY
few	TRBV9	TRBJ2-1	TRBD2	ASSPQLAGGPNEQF
.	TRBV28	TRBJ2-4	.	ASSLRPAGSKNIQY
few	TRBV12-3/TRBV12-4	TRBJ2-1	.	ASSLVGQGSYNEQF
.	TRBV7-2	TRBJ2-1	TRBD2	ASSLEAGGPGNEQF
.	TRBV6-5	TRBJ2-1	TRBD1	ASSYSTGGGWDEQF
many	TRBV7-7	TRBJ2-3	TRBD1	ASSSGTGGDTQY
many	TRBV29-1	TRBJ1-1	.	SVEGQPQAF
many	TRBV5-1	TRBJ2-1	.	ASTLSTGPNEQF
many	TRBV5-1	TRBJ2-7	.	ASSLDSTSYEQY
few	TRBV27	TRBJ2-1	.	ASIPAGGNEQF
.	TRBV5-1	TRBJ2-1	TRBD2	ASSPGGLAGDEQF
.	TRBV15	TRBJ1-1	.	ATSRTGTRRTEAF
many	TRBV5-1	TRBJ2-3	TRBD1	ASSSGTASWDTQY
.	TRBV25-1	TRBJ2-5	.	ASSERQQSGTQY
few	TRBV29-1	TRBJ1-6	.	SVDQGGGVLH
many	TRBV29-1	TRBJ2-2	TRBD2	SVEDRASGNTGELF
few	TRBV21-1	TRBJ1-2	.	ASSKNLPESYGYT
.	TRBV28	TRBJ1-4	.	ASSWGGPNEKLF
many	TRBV15	TRBJ2-3	TRBD2	ATSRPGLVEDTQY
.	TRBV10-3	TRBJ1-2	.	AISQPAGNGYT
few	TRBV28	TRBJ2-7	.	ASRGLEEQY
.	TRBV5-1	TRBJ2-2	TRBD1	ASPPADRGGTGELF
few	TRBV28	TRBJ2-1	.	ASIASARGNEQF
few	TRBV7-2	TRBJ2-7	TRBD1	ASSLAEGQGRSEQY
.	TRBV6-5	TRBJ2-5	.	ASSYGRGRGETQY
few	TRBV6-1	TRBJ1-5	TRBD1	ASRAPGQGRNQPQH
few	TRBV7-8	TRBJ2-5	.	ASSYPGQGLDWTQY
.	TRBV12-3/TRBV12-4	TRBJ1-1	.	ASSFGAGPYTEAF
many	TRBV5-1	TRBJ1-1	TRBD1	ASGQDRRNTEAF
few	TRBV25-1	TRBJ2-3	TRBD2	ASSETGGRPTQY
few	TRBV2	TRBJ2-7	.	ASSERGQPIYEQY
.	TRBV5-1	TRBJ2-2	.	ASSSGPDRLHTGELF
.	TRBV27	TRBJ2-1	.	ASSRAGYNEQF
few	TRBV20-1	TRBJ2-2	.	SARARPGELF
.	TRBV4-3	TRBJ2-6	TRBD2	ASSQDPAGERGANVLT
few	TRBV7-2	TRBJ1-4	TRBD1	ASSLGDRVTTNEKLF
few	TRBV7-3	TRBJ2-3	.	ASSLTGKGPPTDTQY
few	TRBV9	TRBJ2-2	.	ASSPPPGEVTGELF
.	TRBV9	TRBJ2-1	.	ASSLILGTHQF
few	TRBV20-1	TRBJ2-1	.	SAGLAGQNEQF
many	TRBV19	TRBJ1-1	.	ASAGSVGTEAF
few	TRBV6-5	TRBJ2-3	.	ASSYSRTGVIDTQY